This is a list of T cell receptor beta chains from one sample in a study of blood T cell repertoires in COVID-19. Method: immunoSEQ multiplex PCR; TCRdb's copy keeps in-frame clones and lacks some. The sample yields 85,000 to 120,000 clones, roughly four fifths seen once. Sequenced: peripheral blood. The receptors were gathered from a woman aged 55-70 years with acute or convalescent COVID-19. Each CDR3 is given without its conserved first and last residue. Size tells how often a clone was seen (once, few, many) or the class of an expanded clone, and some rows leave it out.

clone size	J gene	V gene	CDR3 protein
once	TRBJ1-4	TRBV6-6	ASRGQTTNEKLF
NA	TRBJ2-5	TRBV19	ASSIQDSQETQY
NA	TRBJ1-1	TRBV29-1	SVEGIFLPEAF
NA	TRBJ1-4	TRBV9	ASSVEAGNEKLF
NA	TRBJ2-1	TRBV5-1	ASSLASSRSGREQF
NA	TRBJ1-1	TRBV7-9	ASSYQQGSILDTEAF
NA	TRBJ1-3	TRBV9	ASSVGTGGNAGNTIY
NA	TRBJ2-1	TRBV5-4	ASSSSFNEQF
NA	TRBJ1-2	TRBV19	ASSETGDYGYT
once	TRBJ2-6	TRBV4-1	ASSNLGLAGGPSGANVLT
NA	TRBJ1-1	TRBV29-1	SVDRAENTEAF
NA	TRBJ2-1	TRBV6-5	ASRISGGAAEQF
once	TRBJ2-3	TRBV7-8	ASSLEIAESTDTQY
NA	TRBJ1-5	TRBV27	ASRRTAGQPQH